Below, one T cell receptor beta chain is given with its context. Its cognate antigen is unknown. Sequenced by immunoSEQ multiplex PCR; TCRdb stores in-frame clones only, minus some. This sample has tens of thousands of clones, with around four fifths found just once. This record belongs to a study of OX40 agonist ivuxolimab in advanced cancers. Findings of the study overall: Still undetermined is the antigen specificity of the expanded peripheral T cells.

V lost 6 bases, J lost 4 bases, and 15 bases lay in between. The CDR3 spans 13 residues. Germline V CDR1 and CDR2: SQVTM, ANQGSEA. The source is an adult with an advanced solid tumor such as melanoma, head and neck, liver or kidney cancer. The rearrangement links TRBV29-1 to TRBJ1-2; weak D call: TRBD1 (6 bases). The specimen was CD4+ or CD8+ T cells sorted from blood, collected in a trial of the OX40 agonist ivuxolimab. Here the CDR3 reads CSVYEGVPYGYTF. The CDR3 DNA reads TGCAGCGTGTACGAGGGGGTACCCTATGGCTACACCTTC. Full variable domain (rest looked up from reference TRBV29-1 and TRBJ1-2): SAVISQKPSRDICQRGTSLTIQCQVDSQVTMMFWYRQQPGQSLTLIATANQGSEATYESGFVIDKFPISRPNLTFSTLTVSNMSPEDSSIYLCSVYEGVPYGYTFGSGTRLTVV.